The present T cell receptor (beta chain) was sequenced within a study of shared clonotypes between healthy human individuals (dated by TCRdb to about 2020). General notes on the study: Two women and a few men aged 18 to 49 years were included in the cohort. For each donor, CD4 naive and CD4 memory were each run on three plates, CD8 naive on two plates, and CD8 memory on one plate. Between about 0.8 and 9 billion PBMCs per donor were obtained by leukapheresis. Blood TCR repertoires of roughly 5 healthy adults were deeply sequenced to estimate repertoire size and the extent of clonotype sharing between individuals. Different laboratories and diverse techniques were used to prepare libraries and sequence TCR repertoires, to increase sequencing depth and limit assay-specific biases. The paper's findings and limits, for the study overall: Because the study included a small number of donors, the genetic and exposure-history diversity represented was limited. Pairwise subsampling led to the expectation that sequencing depth would affect the degree of clonotype sharing among donors. Estimated clonotype richness was generally larger for naive than for memory subsets. Incomplete sequencing was indicated by rarefaction of sorted-subset datasets, despite the large sequencing depth. Compared with non-shared clonotypes, clonotypes shared by all four sorted-subset donors had higher generation probabilities. Sampling was restricted to blood, and TCR repertoires in tissue are likely to differ from TCR repertoires in blood. Across four donors, around 5% of naive CD4, roughly 3.3% of naive CD8, 2% to 2.5% of memory CD4, and 0.4% of memory CD8 clonotypes were shared.

Clipping removes 8 bases from V and 2 bases from J, with 5 as the unmatched junction base count. CDR1 and CDR2, looked up from the germline V gene (reference sequence), are MNHEY and SMNVEV. The CDR3 spans 14 residues, from the cysteine through the phenylalanine. Only CDR3 DNA is held: 42 bases, read in frame from base 1. As concerns this clone: Its antigen is not yet known. There are no base qualities to consult, and no much larger clone falls within one base.

The donors were healthy, HIV-negative adults with no recently reported acute infections or vaccinations. Only Caucasian adults living in Nashville, Tennessee, USA were represented among the donors. CD4+ T cells were enriched by magnetic negative selection; naive cells were then positively selected on CD45RA, and the negative fraction formed the memory subset. After blood collection by leukapheresis, PBMCs were isolated using Ficoll-Histopaque density gradient centrifugation and then cryopreserved in the vapor phase of liquid nitrogen. Purity and quantity of every magnetically sorted T cell population were checked by analytical flow cytometry. Genomic DNA was isolated from every sorted fraction and measured by UV absorbance on a Nanodrop 2000c. Using the deep immunoSEQ assay, multiplex PCR amplified TCR CDR3 regions from genomic DNA. For each cell subset, the extracted genomic DNA was distributed evenly across all wells of several immunoSEQ 96-well plates, and each plate served as one replicate. Each replicate PCR for sorted subsets received about 200 ng genomic DNA, equal to about 30,000 T cell genomes. Purified libraries were measured with a Qubit 3.0 fluorometer, size-checked on a Bioanalyzer 2100, and measured again with the KAPA Library Quantification kit. A separate single-read 150-cycle Illumina NextSeq 550 flow cell was used to sequence each immunoSEQ 96-well plate. In the original analysis: Because the immunoSEQ output included only junctional sequences and no quality scores, the filtering could not be the same as the filtering used for full-length reads. Sequences were annotated with PyIR, a Python wrapper for IgBLAST v1.9, using IMGT germline references to assign V/J genes and CDR3. Reads were removed for weak V/J assignments (E-value above 1e-6), missing CDR3, stop codons, out-of-frame junctions, or ambiguous translated residues. A V3J clonotype was defined by an identical inferred V gene, J gene, and CDR3 amino acid sequence. To compute the percentage overlap between repertoires, the number of shared unique clonotypes was divided by the size of the smaller repertoire. Repertoire richness was assessed with RTK rarefaction, the Chao1 estimator, and Recon v2.1 estimates of unobserved clonotypes. Generation probabilities for all TCRbeta clonotypes obtained by the gDNA method from a handful of donors were computed using OLGA. TCRdb limited this immuneACCESS table to in-frame rearrangements with V and J called. A share of clones is missing; checked studies link under half to unresolved V genes, and the rest is unexplained. Clonal size and the V and J genes are those of that table, whereas D and trimming came from the DNA. The sample table lists 2 million to 2.5 million clones, around 90% of them with a count of one. The top ten constitute approximately 0.41% of the sample.

Sequencing input: naive CD4+ T cells from PBMCs. The meaning of the sample's cell subset or site label: CD45RA+ positively selected. The chain couples TRBV27 to TRBJ2-2, and 7 junction bases match TRBD1. The sequence came from a man between 18 and 35 years old in good health. Some clones in this sample may be carry-over from other donors' samples. CDR3 sequence: CASGRGFNTGELFF. The DNA reads TGTGCCAGCGGCAGGGGGTTCAACACCGGGGAGCTGTTTTTT.